A selection of T cell receptor beta chains follows, all from one sample in a study of T-cell memory formation after mild COVID-19. TCRdb re-called the 5' RACE reads through MiXCR, storing one row per CDR3 protein. The table shows hundreds of thousands of distinct CDR3 sequences, with around 16% occurring only once. Source material: PBMCs or a T cell subset sorted from them (not recorded which). These receptors came from an adult woman who had mild COVID-19 (a few samples of this study predate the infection). Cell type and time point are not known. The CDR3 runs from the conserved cysteine through the conserved F or W. The D gene is left open where the match is weak. Size is stated for part of the rows, as once, few or many counts, or as a class when the clone is expanded.

cdr3_nt: TGTGCCAGCAGCCAAGACAGGGGGAATTCACCCCTCCACTTT
cdr3_aa: CASSQDRGNSPLHF
clone_size: few
j_call: TRBJ1-6
d_call: TRBD1
v_call: TRBV14

cdr3_nt: TGTGCCAGCAGCCCAAGACTAGAACGGTCAGAGCAGTACTTC
cdr3_aa: CASSPRLERSEQYF
clone_size: .
j_call: TRBJ2-7
d_call: .
v_call: TRBV21-1

cdr3_nt: TGCAGTGCGAGCTGGGGTTCTGGGGCCAACGTCCTGACTTTC
cdr3_aa: CSASWGSGANVLTF
clone_size: .
j_call: TRBJ2-6
d_call: .
v_call: TRBV20-1

cdr3_nt: TGCGCCACGTGCTGGACAGGTGGTGAAAAACTGTTTTTT
cdr3_aa: CATCWTGGEKLFF
clone_size: .
j_call: TRBJ1-4
d_call: TRBD1
v_call: TRBV5-1

cdr3_nt: TGCAGTGCTAGATCAGGGGAGGCTACCTATGGCTACACCTTC
cdr3_aa: CSARSGEATYGYTF
clone_size: few
j_call: TRBJ1-2
d_call: .
v_call: TRBV20-1

cdr3_nt: TGCGCCAGCAGCAATCGACAGCAAGAGACCCAGTACTTC
cdr3_aa: CASSNRQQETQYF
clone_size: few
j_call: TRBJ2-5
d_call: .
v_call: TRBV10-2

cdr3_nt: TGTGCCAGCAGCCACCTGGGACAGGGGTATCTGGGGACCCAGTACTTC
cdr3_aa: CASSHLGQGYLGTQYF
clone_size: few
j_call: TRBJ2-5
d_call: TRBD1
v_call: TRBV3-1

cdr3_nt: TGTGCCAGCAGCTCCGTCAGCTTGAACACTGAAGCTTTCTTT
cdr3_aa: CASSSVSLNTEAFF
clone_size: .
j_call: TRBJ1-1
d_call: .
v_call: TRBV5-5

cdr3_nt: TGCGCCAGCGTACAGGGTAGCGGGATTATCAATGAGCAGTTCTTC
cdr3_aa: CASVQGSGIINEQFF
clone_size: many
j_call: TRBJ2-1
d_call: TRBD2
v_call: TRBV5-1

cdr3_nt: TGTGCCAGCACCCACGTACTAGCGGGAGACGAGCAGTACTTC
cdr3_aa: CASTHVLAGDEQYF
clone_size: .
j_call: TRBJ2-7
d_call: TRBD2
v_call: TRBV6-2/TRBV6-3

cdr3_nt: TGTGCCAGCAGTTTACGACAGGGGGCTAACTATGGCTACACCTTC
cdr3_aa: CASSLRQGANYGYTF
clone_size: many
j_call: TRBJ1-2
d_call: TRBD1
v_call: TRBV12-3/TRBV12-4

cdr3_nt: TGTGCCAGCAGTTACTCCCAAACATCTGTGTACTTC
cdr3_aa: CASSYSQTSVYF
clone_size: .
j_call: TRBJ2-5
d_call: .
v_call: TRBV6-2/TRBV6-3

cdr3_nt: TGTGCTAGCAGCTTAGTACTAGCGCTAGTCACCGGGGAGCTGTTTTTT
cdr3_aa: CASSLVLALVTGELFF
clone_size: few
j_call: TRBJ2-2
d_call: TRBD2
v_call: TRBV7-7

cdr3_nt: TGTGCCAGCAGCAAGTGGAGGCGGCCGTCTAGCACAGATACGCAGTATTTT
cdr3_aa: CASSKWRRPSSTDTQYF
clone_size: many
j_call: TRBJ2-3
d_call: .
v_call: TRBV7-8

cdr3_nt: TGCGCCAGCAGCCAAGAGCACAGGGATTCCTACGAGCAGTACTTC
cdr3_aa: CASSQEHRDSYEQYF
clone_size: .
j_call: TRBJ2-7
d_call: .
v_call: TRBV4-1

cdr3_nt: TGCGCCAGCAGTGAGCTGCAGGGTAGAGGCGAGCAGTACTTC
cdr3_aa: CASSELQGRGEQYF
clone_size: .
j_call: TRBJ2-7
d_call: .
v_call: TRBV10-2

cdr3_nt: TGTGCCAGCAGTCGGACAGGCCGGGAGGACTATGGCTACACCTTC
cdr3_aa: CASSRTGREDYGYTF
clone_size: .
j_call: TRBJ1-2
d_call: TRBD1
v_call: TRBV27

cdr3_nt: TGTGCCAGCTCAACCCGGGACAGGGTTAATGAGCAGTTCTTC
cdr3_aa: CASSTRDRVNEQFF
clone_size: .
j_call: TRBJ2-1
d_call: TRBD1
v_call: TRBV18

cdr3_nt: TGTGCCAGCTCACCACCGCGGACAGGGGACTGGAAGCAGTACTTC
cdr3_aa: CASSPPRTGDWKQYF
clone_size: few
j_call: TRBJ2-7
d_call: TRBD1
v_call: TRBV18

cdr3_nt: TGTGCCAGCAGTCTCATCATGGGGGGTGGGACTGAAGCTTTCTTT
cdr3_aa: CASSLIMGGGTEAFF
clone_size: medium-sized
j_call: TRBJ1-1
d_call: .
v_call: TRBV27

cdr3_nt: TGTGCCACAACTAGGAGGGGGTTCTATGGCTACACCTTC
cdr3_aa: CATTRRGFYGYTF
clone_size: few
j_call: TRBJ1-2
d_call: .
v_call: TRBV19

cdr3_nt: TGTGCCAGCAGCGATACGGGACTAGCGGGAGTGAGCACCGGGGAGCTGTTTTTT
cdr3_aa: CASSDTGLAGVSTGELFF
clone_size: .
j_call: TRBJ2-2
d_call: TRBD2
v_call: TRBV7-6

cdr3_nt: TGTGCCAGCAGTGACTCGGGGCAGGGCACAGATACGCAGTATTTT
cdr3_aa: CASSDSGQGTDTQYF
clone_size: many
j_call: TRBJ2-3
d_call: .
v_call: TRBV6-4

cdr3_nt: TGTGCCAGCAGCTTAGAAGGGGACTTATACAATGAGCAGTTCTTC
cdr3_aa: CASSLEGDLYNEQFF
clone_size: .
j_call: TRBJ2-1
d_call: .
v_call: TRBV11-3

cdr3_nt: TGTGCCAGCAGCCTCATTCGTGGTACGCAGTATTTT
cdr3_aa: CASSLIRGTQYF
clone_size: .
j_call: TRBJ2-3
d_call: .
v_call: TRBV11-3

cdr3_nt: TGTGCCAGCAGTTTATTAGGGACAGGGAGTTTCTACGAGCAGTACTTC
cdr3_aa: CASSLLGTGSFYEQYF
clone_size: .
j_call: TRBJ2-7
d_call: TRBD1
v_call: TRBV27

cdr3_nt: TGTGCCAGCAGCTTGTCGGGCTTGGCGGGCGGGGGGGCAAGGAATGAGCAGTTCTTC
cdr3_aa: CASSLSGLAGGGARNEQFF
clone_size: many
j_call: TRBJ2-1
d_call: TRBD2
v_call: TRBV5-5

cdr3_nt: TGTGCCAGCAGCTTGGACACGCGTTGGGAGCAGTTCTTC
cdr3_aa: CASSLDTRWEQFF
clone_size: few
j_call: TRBJ2-1
d_call: .
v_call: TRBV7-9

cdr3_nt: TGTGCCAGCAGCGTAGGGAGCGGGGAATACAATGAGCAGTTCTTC
cdr3_aa: CASSVGSGEYNEQFF
clone_size: .
j_call: TRBJ2-1
d_call: TRBD2
v_call: TRBV9

cdr3_nt: TGTGCCACCAGGGGACAGGAAGCAGATACGCAGTATTTT
cdr3_aa: CATRGQEADTQYF
clone_size: .
j_call: TRBJ2-3
d_call: TRBD1
v_call: TRBV15

cdr3_nt: TGTGCCAGCAGTGAAAGGGTCTATGGCTACACCTTC
cdr3_aa: CASSERVYGYTF
clone_size: .
j_call: TRBJ1-2
d_call: .
v_call: TRBV6-1

cdr3_nt: TGCGCCAGCAGCCAGGCGTATAGCTATGGCTACACCTTC
cdr3_aa: CASSQAYSYGYTF
clone_size: .
j_call: TRBJ1-2
d_call: .
v_call: TRBV4-3

cdr3_nt: TGCAGCGAGAAAACAGTGGCGCAAACGGGAAACATTCAGTACTTC
cdr3_aa: CSEKTVAQTGNIQYF
clone_size: .
j_call: TRBJ2-4
d_call: .
v_call: TRBV20-1

cdr3_nt: TGTGCCAGCAGCTGGGGGACAGGGGTCAACGAGCAGTACTTC
cdr3_aa: CASSWGTGVNEQYF
clone_size: .
j_call: TRBJ2-7
d_call: TRBD1
v_call: TRBV7-6

cdr3_nt: TGTGCCAGCATTGAAATTCCTTTACCGGCAGGGGGGAGATATGGCTACACCTTC
cdr3_aa: CASIEIPLPAGGRYGYTF
clone_size: .
j_call: TRBJ1-2
d_call: TRBD1
v_call: TRBV12-3/TRBV12-4

cdr3_nt: TGCAGCGTTGTGGGCCTTTCTATCAATGAGCAGTTCTTC
cdr3_aa: CSVVGLSINEQFF
clone_size: .
j_call: TRBJ2-1
d_call: .
v_call: TRBV29-1